This TCR beta chain emerged from a study of T cells in Graves' hyperthyroidism and ophthalmopathy. This clonotype showed up many times. TCR beta CDR3 region amplification was performed from RNA transcripts. First-round RT-PCR of the TCR CDR3 relied on the HTBI primer set. TCRdb reprocessed the multiplex PCR reads via MiXCR and lists one record per CDR3 protein. The table includes 300,000 to 400,000 distinct CDR3 sequences, roughly 13% detected once. The CDR3 is 15 residues long. From germline, CDR1 is SGHVS and CDR2 FQNEAQ. V was clipped by 0 bases and J by 10 bases, with 16 bases between them. An absence of ophthalmopathy progression within 18 months meant stable Graves' hyperthyroidism.

The chain recombines TRBV7-8 with TRBJ2-1, with D maybe TRBD2 (5 bases). The sequenced sample consisted of blood. The TCR comes from a young woman with Graves' hyperthyroidism. The CDR3 coding sequence is TGTGCCAGCAGCTTAGCGCTACTGGGAGAAGGCGAGCAGTTCTTC. This codes for CASSLALLGEGEQFF.